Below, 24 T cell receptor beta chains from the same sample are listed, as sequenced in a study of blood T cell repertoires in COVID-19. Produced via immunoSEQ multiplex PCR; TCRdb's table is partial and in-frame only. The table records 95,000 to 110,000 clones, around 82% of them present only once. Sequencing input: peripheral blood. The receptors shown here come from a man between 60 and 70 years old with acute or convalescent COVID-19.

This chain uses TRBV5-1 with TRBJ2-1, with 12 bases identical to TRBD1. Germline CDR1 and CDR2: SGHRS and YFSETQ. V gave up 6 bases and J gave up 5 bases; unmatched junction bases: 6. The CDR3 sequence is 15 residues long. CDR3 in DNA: TGCGCCAGCACCGAGGGGACAGGGGGCGACAATGAGCAGTTCTTC. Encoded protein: CASTEGTGGDNEQFF.

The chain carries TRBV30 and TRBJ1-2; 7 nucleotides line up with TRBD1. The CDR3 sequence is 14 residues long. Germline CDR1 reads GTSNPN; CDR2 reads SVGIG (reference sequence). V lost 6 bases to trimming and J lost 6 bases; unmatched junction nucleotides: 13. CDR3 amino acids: CACQRAGTEDGYTF. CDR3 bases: TGTGCCTGTCAAAGGGCCGGGACAGAGGATGGCTACACCTTC.

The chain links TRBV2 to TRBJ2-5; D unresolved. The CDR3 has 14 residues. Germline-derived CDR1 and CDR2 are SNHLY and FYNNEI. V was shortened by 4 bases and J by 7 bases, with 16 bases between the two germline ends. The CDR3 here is CASSVEPRSRTQYF. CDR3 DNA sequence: TGTGCCAGCAGTGTAGAGCCCCGGTCACGGACCCAGTACTTC.

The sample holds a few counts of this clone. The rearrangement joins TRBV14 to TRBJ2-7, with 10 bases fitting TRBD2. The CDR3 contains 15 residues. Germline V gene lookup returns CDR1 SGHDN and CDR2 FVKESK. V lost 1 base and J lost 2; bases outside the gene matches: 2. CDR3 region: CASSQGTSGTYEQYF. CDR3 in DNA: TGTGCCAGCAGCCAAGGGACTAGCGGCACCTACGAGCAGTACTTC.

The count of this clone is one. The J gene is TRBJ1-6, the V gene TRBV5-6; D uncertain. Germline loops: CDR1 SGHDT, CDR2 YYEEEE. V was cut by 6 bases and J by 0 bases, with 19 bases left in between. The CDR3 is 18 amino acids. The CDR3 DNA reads TGTGCCAGCAAGGTCCTGGCAGGAACGAGCTCCTATAATTCACCCCTCCACTTT. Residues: CASKVLAGTSSYNSPLHF.

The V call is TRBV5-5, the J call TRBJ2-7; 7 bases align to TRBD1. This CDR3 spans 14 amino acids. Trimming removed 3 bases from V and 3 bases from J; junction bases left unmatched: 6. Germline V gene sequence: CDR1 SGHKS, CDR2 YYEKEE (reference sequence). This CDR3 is CASSYRDSFYEQYF. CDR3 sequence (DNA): TGTGCCAGCAGCTACCGGGACAGCTTCTACGAGCAGTACTTC.

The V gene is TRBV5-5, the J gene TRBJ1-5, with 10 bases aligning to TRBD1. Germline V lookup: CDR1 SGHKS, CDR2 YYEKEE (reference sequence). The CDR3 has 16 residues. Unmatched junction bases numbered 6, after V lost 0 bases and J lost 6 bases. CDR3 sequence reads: CASSLGGTGVGQPQHF. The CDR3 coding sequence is TGTGCCAGCAGCTTGGGAGGGACAGGGGTAGGTCAGCCCCAGCATTTT.

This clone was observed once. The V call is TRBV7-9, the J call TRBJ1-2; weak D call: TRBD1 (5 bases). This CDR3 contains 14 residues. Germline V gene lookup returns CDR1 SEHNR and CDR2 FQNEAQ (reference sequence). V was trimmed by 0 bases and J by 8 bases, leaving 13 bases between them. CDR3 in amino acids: CASSLAISGQGYTF. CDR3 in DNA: TGTGCCAGCAGCTTAGCCATTTCTGGACAAGGCTACACCTTC. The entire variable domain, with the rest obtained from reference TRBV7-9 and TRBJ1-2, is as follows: DTGVSQNPRHKITKRGQNVTFRCDPISEHNRLYWYRQTLGQGPEFLTYFQNEAQLEKSRLLSDRFSAERPKGSFSTLEIQRTEQGDSAMYLCASSLAISGQGYTFGSGTRLTVV.

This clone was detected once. The CDR3 DNA follows: TGTGCCAGCAGCCAAGGACTAGCGGCGTACAATGAGCAGTTCTTC. Encoded protein: CASSQGLAAYNEQFF. V is TRBV7-3 and J is TRBJ2-1, with TRBD2 matching 10 bases. V dropped 5 bases and J dropped 4; count of bases not matched to a gene: 5. Germline loops: CDR1 SGHTA, CDR2 FQGTGA. The CDR3 has 15 residues.

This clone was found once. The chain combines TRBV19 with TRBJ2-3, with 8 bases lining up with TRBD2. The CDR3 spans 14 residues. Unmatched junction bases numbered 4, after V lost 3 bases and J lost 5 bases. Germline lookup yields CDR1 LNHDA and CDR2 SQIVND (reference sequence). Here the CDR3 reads CASSITGGVDTQYF. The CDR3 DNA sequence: TGTGCCAGTAGTATCACGGGAGGGGTAGATACGCAGTATTTT.

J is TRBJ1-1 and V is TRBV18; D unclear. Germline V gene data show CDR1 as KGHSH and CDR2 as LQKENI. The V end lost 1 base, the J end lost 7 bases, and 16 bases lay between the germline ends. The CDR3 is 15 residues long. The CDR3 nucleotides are TGTGCCAGCTCACCACAGAAACTGCCGGAGGGTGAAGCTTTCTTT. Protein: CASSPQKLPEGEAFF. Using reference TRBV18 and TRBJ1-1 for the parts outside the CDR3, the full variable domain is NAGVMQNPRHLVRRRGQEARLRCSPMKGHSHVYWYRQLPEEGLKFMVYLQKENIIDESGMPKERFSAEFPKEGPSILRIQQVVRGDSAAYFCASSPQKLPEGEAFFGQGTRLTVV.

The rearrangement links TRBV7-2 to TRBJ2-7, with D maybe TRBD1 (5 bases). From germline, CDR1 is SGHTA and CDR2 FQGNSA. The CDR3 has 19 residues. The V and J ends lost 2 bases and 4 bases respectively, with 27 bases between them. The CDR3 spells CASSLHPVGRSAGNYEQYF. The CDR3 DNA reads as TGTGCCAGCAGCTTACACCCCGTAGGGCGGTCGGCAGGGAATTACGAGCAGTACTTC.

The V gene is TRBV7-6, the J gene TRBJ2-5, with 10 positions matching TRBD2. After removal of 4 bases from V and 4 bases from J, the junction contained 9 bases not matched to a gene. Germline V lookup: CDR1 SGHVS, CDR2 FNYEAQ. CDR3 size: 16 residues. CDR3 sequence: CASSWIRAGGRETQYF. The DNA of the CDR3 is TGTGCCAGCAGCTGGATACGAGCGGGGGGGCGAGAGACCCAGTACTTC.

In DNA form, the CDR3 reads TGCGCCAGCAGCGTACCGGGACAGCACTACGAGCAGTACTTC. Translated: CASSVPGQHYEQYF. The chain links TRBV5-1 to TRBJ2-7, with 7 bases that match TRBD1. With V trimmed by 4 bases and J by 3 bases, 7 bases remained unmatched. This CDR3 is 14 amino acids long. CDR1 and CDR2 (germline): SGHRS, YFSETQ. The full variable domain, completed using reference TRBV5-1 and TRBJ2-7, is KAGVTQTPRYLIKTRGQQVTLSCSPISGHRSVSWYQQTPGQGLQFLFEYFSETQRNKGNFPGRFSGRQFSNSRSEMNVSTLELGDSALYLCASSVPGQHYEQYFGPGTRLTVT.

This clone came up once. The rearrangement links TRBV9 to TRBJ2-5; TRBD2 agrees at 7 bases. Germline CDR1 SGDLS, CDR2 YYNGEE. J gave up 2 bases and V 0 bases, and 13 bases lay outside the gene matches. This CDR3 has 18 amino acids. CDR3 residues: CASSVAASSGTLQETQYF. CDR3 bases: TGTGCCAGCAGCGTAGCCGCTTCTAGCGGAACACTTCAAGAGACCCAGTACTTC.

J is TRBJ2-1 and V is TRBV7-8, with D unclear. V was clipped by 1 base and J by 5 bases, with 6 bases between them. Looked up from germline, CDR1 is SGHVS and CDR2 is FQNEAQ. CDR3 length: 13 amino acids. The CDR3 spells CASSLVRDNEQFF. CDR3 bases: TGTGCCAGCAGCTTAGTACGGGACAATGAGCAGTTCTTC.

The DNA of the CDR3 is TGTGCTAGTGGTTTGGTAACGAACGGACAGGCTAACTATGGCTACACCTTC. Amino acids: CASGLVTNGQANYGYTF. The chain carries TRBV12-5 and TRBJ1-2; 7 nucleotides match TRBD1. The length of the CDR3 is 17 residues. CDR1 is LGHNT and CDR2 is FRNRAP in the germline V gene. V gave up 0 bases and J gave up 0 bases; unmatched junction bases: 7. Using reference TRBV12-5 and TRBJ1-2 for the parts outside the CDR3, the full variable domain is DARVTQTPRHKVTEMGQEVTMRCQPILGHNTVFWYRQTMMQGLELLAYFRNRAPLDDSGMPKDRFSAEMPDATLATLKIQPSEPRDSAVYFCASGLVTNGQANYGYTFGSGTRLTVV.

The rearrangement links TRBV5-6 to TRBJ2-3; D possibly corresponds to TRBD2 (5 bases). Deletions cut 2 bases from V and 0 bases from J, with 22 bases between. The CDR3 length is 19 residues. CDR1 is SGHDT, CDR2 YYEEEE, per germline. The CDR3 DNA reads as TGTGCCAGCAGCTTTGTTGCGGGTGGTTCAAGTGCTAGCACAGATACGCAGTATTTT. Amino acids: CASSFVAGGSSASTDTQYF.

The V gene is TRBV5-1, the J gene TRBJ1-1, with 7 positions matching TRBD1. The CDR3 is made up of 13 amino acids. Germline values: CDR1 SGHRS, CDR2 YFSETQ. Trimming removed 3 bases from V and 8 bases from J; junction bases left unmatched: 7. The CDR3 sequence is CASSSGDSVEAFF. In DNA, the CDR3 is TGCGCCAGCAGCTCGGGGGACAGCGTCGAAGCTTTCTTT.

CDR3 sequence (DNA): TGTGCCAGCAGCTTGGGGGACAGGGGAAACACCGGGGAGCTGTTTTTT. Translation gives CASSLGDRGNTGELFF. The chain employs TRBV5-6 and TRBJ2-2; 10 bases are a match to TRBD1. The CDR3 consists of 16 residues. Germline CDR1 and CDR2: SGHDT and YYEEEE. V lost 0 bases, J lost 2 bases, and 1 base stayed unmatched.

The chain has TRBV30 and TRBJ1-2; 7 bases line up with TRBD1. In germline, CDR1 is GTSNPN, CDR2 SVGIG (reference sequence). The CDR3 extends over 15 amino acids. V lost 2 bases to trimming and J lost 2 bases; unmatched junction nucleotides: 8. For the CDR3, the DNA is TGTGCCTGGAGTCCTGCAGGGGGGAACAACTATGGCTACACCTTC. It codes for CAWSPAGGNNYGYTF.

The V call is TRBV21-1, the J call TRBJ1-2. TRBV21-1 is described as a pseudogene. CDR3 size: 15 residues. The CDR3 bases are TGTGCCAGCAGCAAGGGGAGGAGCTCTAACTATGGCTACACCTTC. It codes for CASSKGRSSNYGYTF.

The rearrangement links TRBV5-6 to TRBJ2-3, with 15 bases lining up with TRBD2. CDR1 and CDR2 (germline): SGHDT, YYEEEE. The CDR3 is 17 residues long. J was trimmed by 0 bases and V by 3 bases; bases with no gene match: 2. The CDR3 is CASSWTSGGASTDTQYF. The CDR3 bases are TGTGCCAGCAGCTGGACTAGCGGGGGGGCTAGCACAGATACGCAGTATTTT.

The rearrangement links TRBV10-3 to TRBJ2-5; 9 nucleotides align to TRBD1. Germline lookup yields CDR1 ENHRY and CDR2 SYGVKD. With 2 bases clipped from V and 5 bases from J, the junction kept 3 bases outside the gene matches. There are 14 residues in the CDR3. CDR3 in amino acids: CAISEGQGSETQYF. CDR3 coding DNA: TGTGCCATCAGTGAGGGACAGGGGAGCGAGACCCAGTACTTC.